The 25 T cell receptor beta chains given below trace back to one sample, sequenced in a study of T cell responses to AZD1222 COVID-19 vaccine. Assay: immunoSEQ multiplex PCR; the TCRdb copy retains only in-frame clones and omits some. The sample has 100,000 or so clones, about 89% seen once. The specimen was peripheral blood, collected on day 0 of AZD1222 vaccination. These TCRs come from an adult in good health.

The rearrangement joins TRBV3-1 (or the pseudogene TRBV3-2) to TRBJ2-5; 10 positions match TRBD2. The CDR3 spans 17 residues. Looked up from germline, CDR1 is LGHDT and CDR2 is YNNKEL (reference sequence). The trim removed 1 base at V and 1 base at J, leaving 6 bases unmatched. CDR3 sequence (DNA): TGTGCCAGCAGCCAAGTAACCCAGCGGGGGGGCCAAGAGACCCAGTACTTC. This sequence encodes CASSQVTQRGGQETQYF.

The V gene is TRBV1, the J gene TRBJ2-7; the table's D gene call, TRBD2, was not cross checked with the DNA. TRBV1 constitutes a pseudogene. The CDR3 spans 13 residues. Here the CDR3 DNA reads TGCACCCCCCCAGAGGCGCGGGGCTCCCGTCAGTACTTC. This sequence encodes CTPPEARGSRQYF.

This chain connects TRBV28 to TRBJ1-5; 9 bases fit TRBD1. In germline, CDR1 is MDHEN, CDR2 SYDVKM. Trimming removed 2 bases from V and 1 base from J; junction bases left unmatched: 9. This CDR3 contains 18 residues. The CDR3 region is CASSLPGTGFLSNQPQHF. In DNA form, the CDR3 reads TGTGCCAGCAGTTTACCCGGGACAGGGTTCCTAAGCAATCAGCCCCAGCATTTT.

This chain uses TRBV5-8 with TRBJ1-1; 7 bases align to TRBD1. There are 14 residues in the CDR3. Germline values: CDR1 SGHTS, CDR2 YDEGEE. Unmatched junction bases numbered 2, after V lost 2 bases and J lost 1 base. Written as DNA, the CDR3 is TGTGCCAGCAGCTTCAGGGGGTCGAACACTGAAGCTTTCTTT. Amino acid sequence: CASSFRGSNTEAFF.

The CDR3 here is CASSLIDSNTEAFF. CDR3 bases: TGTGCCAGCAGCTTAATAGACTCGAACACTGAAGCTTTCTTT. V gene TRBV3-1 (or the pseudogene TRBV3-2) combines with J gene TRBJ1-1, with D unclear. The CDR3 totals 14 residues. Germline CDR1 reads LGHDT; CDR2 reads YNNKEL (reference sequence). Trimming shortened V by 5 bases and J by 1 base, and 11 bases separated the two germline ends.

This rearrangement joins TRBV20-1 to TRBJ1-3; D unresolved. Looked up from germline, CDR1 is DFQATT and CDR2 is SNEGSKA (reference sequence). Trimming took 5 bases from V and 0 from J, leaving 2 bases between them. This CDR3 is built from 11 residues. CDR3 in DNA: TGCAGTGCTCCCTCTGGAAACACCATATATTTT. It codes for CSAPSGNTIYF.

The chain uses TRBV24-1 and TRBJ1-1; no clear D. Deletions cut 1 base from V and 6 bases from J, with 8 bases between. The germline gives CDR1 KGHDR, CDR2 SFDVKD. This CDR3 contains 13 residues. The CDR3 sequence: CATSDLREAEAFF. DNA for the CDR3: TGTGCCACCAGTGATTTAAGGGAGGCTGAAGCTTTCTTT.

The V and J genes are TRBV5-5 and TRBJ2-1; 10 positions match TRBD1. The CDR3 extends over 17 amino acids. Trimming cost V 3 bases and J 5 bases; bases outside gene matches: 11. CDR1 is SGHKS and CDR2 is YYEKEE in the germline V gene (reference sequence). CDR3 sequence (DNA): TGTGCCAGCAGCTGGGACAGGGGTTTTTCTTCCGACAATGAGCAGTTCTTC. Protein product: CASSWDRGFSSDNEQFF.

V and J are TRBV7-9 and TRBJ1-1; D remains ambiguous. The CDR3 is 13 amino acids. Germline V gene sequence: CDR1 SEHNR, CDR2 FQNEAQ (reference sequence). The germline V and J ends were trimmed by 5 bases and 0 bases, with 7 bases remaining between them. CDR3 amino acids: CASSLTVNTEAFF. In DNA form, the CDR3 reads TGTGCCAGCAGCCTTACAGTGAACACTGAAGCTTTCTTT.

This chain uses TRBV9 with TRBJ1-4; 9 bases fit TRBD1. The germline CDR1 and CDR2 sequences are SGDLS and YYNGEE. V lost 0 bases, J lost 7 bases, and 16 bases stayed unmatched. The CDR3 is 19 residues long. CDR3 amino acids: CASSVDSTLSGTGSEKLFF. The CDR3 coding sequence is TGTGCCAGCAGCGTAGATTCGACTCTATCTGGGACAGGGAGTGAAAAACTGTTTTTT.

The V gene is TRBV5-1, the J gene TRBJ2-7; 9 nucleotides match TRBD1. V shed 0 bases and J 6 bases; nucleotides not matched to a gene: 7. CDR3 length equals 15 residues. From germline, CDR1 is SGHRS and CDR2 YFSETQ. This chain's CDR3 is CASSLGGTGPSEQYF. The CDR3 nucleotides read TGCGCCAGCAGCTTGGGGGGGACAGGGCCATCCGAGCAGTACTTC.

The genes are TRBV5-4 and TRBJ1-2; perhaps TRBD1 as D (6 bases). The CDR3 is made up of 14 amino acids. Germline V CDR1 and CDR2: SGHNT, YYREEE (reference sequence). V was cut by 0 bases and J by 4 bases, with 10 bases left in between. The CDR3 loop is CASSLEGTSYGYTF. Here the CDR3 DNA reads TGTGCCAGCAGCTTGGAAGGGACAAGCTATGGCTACACCTTC.

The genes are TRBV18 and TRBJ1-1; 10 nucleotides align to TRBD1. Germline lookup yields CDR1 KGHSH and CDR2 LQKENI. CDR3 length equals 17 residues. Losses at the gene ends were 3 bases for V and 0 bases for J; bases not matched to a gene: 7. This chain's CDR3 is CASSPRGTGELNTEAFF. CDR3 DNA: TGTGCCAGCTCACCCCGAGGGACAGGGGAACTGAACACTGAAGCTTTCTTT.

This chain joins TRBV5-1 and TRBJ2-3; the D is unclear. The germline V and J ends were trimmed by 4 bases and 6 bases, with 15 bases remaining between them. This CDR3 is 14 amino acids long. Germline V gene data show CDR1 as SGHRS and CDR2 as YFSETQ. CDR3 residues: CASSLGMALDTQYF. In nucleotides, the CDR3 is TGCGCCAGCAGCCTGGGAATGGCTCTTGATACGCAGTATTTT.

CDR3 sequence reads: CSVVDSTNEKLFF. The DNA for the CDR3 is TGCAGCGTTGTCGACAGTACTAATGAAAAACTGTTTTTT. The rearrangement links TRBV29-1 to TRBJ1-4; TRBD1 might be the D (5 bases). The V gene lost 4 bases and the J gene lost 2 bases, with 8 bases spanning the gap. CDR1 is SQVTM, CDR2 ANQGSEA, per germline. The CDR3 contains 13 residues.

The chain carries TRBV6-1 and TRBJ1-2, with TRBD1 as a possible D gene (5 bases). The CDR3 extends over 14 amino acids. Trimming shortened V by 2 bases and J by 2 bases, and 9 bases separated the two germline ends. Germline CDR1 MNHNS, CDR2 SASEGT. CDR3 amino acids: CASSEHGGNYGYTF. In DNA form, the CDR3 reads TGTGCCAGCAGTGAACACGGGGGGAACTATGGCTACACCTTC.

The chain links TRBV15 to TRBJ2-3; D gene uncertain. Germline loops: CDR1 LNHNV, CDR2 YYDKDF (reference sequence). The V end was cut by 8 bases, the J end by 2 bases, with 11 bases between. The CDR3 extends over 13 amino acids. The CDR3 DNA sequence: TGTGCCACCTCTGATCGAAACACAGATACGCAGTATTTT. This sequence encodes CATSDRNTDTQYF.

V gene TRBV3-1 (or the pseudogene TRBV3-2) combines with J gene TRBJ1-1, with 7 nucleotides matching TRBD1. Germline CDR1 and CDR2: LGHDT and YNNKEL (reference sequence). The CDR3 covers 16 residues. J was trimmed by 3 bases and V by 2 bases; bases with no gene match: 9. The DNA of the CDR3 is TGTGCCAGCAGCCAACGCCAAATACAGGGGCACACTGAAGCTTTCTTT. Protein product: CASSQRQIQGHTEAFF.

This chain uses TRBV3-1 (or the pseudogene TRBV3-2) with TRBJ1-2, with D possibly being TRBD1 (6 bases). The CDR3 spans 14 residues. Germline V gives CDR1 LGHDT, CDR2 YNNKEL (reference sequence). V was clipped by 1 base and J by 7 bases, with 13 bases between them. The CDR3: CASSQGGQGIGYTF. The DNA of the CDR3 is TGTGCCAGCAGCCAAGGGGGGCAGGGGATTGGCTACACCTTC.

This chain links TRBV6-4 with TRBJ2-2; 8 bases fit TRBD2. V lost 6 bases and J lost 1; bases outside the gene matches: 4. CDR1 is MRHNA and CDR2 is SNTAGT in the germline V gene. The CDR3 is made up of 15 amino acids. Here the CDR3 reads CASRLLAGNTGELFF. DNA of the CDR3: TGTGCCAGCAGACTCCTAGCGGGGAACACCGGGGAGCTGTTTTTT.

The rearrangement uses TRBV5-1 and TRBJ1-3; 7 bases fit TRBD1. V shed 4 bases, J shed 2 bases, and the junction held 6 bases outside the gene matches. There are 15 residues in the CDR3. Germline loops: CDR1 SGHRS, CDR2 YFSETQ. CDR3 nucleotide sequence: TGCGCCAGCAGCCCGGCAGGGGGTCCTGGAAACACCATATATTTT. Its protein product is CASSPAGGPGNTIYF.

The DNA of the CDR3 is TGTGCCAGCAGTTACTCGGCGGGTTCCCACAATGAGCAGTTCTTC. This translates into CASSYSAGSHNEQFF. This chain uses TRBV6-5 with TRBJ2-1, with a tentative D call TRBD2 (5 bases). Germline values: CDR1 MNHEY, CDR2 SVGAGI. The CDR3 totals 15 residues. Trimming removed 0 bases from V and 5 bases from J, with 11 bases in between.

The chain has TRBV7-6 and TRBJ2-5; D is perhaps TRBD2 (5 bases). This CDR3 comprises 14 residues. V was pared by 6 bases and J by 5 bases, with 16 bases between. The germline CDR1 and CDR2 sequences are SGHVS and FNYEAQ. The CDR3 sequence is CASRDEGHGETQYF. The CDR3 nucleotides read TGTGCCAGCAGAGATGAGGGCCACGGGGAGACCCAGTACTTC.

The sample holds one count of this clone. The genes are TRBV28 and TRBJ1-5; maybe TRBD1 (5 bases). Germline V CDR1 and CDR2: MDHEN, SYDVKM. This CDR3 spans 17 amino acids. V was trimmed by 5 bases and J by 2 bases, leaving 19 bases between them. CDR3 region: CASSLVRGRGGNQPQHF. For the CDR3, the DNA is TGTGCCAGCAGTCTCGTCCGGGGCCGAGGGGGCAATCAGCCCCAGCATTTT.

In nucleotides, the CDR3 is TGTGCCAGCAGCCCTGGGACAGGCGCCTATAATTCACCCCTCCACTTT. Protein product: CASSPGTGAYNSPLHF. The chain couples TRBV7-2 to TRBJ1-6; 8 bases line up with TRBD1. CDR3 length: 16 amino acids. The V gene's germline CDR1 is SGHTA and CDR2 FQGNSA. The ends lost 5 bases at V and 2 bases at J; junction bases unmatched: 5. The complete variable domain, with remaining parts taken from reference TRBV7-2 and TRBJ1-6, reads GAGVSQSPSNKVTEKGKDVELRCDPISGHTALYWYRQSLGQGLEFLIYFQGNSAPDKSGLPSDRFSAERTGGSVSTLTIQRTQQEDSAVYLCASSPGTGAYNSPLHFGNGTRLTVT.